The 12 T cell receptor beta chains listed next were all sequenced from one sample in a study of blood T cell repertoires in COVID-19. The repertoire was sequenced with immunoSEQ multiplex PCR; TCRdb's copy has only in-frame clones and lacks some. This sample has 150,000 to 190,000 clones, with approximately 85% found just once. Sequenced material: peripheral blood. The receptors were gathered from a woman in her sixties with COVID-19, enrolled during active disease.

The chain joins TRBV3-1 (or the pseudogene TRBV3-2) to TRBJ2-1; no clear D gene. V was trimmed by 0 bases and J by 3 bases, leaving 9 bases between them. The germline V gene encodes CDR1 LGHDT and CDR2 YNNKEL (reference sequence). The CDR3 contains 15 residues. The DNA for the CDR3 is TGTGCCAGCAGCCAAGAGTCGTACGGCTACAATGAGCAGTTCTTC. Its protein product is CASSQESYGYNEQFF.

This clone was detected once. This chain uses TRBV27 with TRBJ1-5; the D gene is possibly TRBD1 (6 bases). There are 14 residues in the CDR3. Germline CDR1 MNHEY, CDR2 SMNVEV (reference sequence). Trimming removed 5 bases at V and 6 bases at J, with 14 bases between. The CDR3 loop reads CASSRYRAGQPQHF. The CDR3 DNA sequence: TGTGCCAGCAGTCGATACAGGGCGGGTCAGCCCCAGCATTTT.

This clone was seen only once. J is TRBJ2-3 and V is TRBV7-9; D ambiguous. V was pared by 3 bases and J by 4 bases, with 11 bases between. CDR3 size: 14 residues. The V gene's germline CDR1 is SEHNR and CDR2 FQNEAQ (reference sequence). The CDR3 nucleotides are TGTGCCAGCAGCTTGGCGATTAGCCCAGATACGCAGTATTTT. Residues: CASSLAISPDTQYF.

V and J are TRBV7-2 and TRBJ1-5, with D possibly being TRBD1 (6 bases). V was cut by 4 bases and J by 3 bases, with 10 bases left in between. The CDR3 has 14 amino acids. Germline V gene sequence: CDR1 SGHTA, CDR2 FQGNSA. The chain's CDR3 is CASSSRQVNQPQHF. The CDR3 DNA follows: TGTGCCAGCAGCTCTCGACAGGTCAATCAGCCCCAGCATTTT.

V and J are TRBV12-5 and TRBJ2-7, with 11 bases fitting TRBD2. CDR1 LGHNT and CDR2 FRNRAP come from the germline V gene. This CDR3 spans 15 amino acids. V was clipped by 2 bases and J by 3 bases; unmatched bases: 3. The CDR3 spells CASGLQLAGDYEQYF. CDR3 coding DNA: TGTGCTAGTGGTTTGCAACTAGCGGGGGACTACGAGCAGTACTTC.

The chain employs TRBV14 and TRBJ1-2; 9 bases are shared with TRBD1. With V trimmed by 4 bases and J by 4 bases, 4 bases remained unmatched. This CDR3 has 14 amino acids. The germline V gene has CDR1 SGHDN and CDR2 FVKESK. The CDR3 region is CASSLTDRGYGYTF. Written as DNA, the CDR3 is TGTGCCAGCAGCCTTACGGACAGGGGCTATGGCTACACCTTC.

The CDR3 loop is CASSDWTSGERANTGELFF. CDR3 coding DNA: TGTGCCAGCAGTGACTGGACTAGCGGGGAAAGGGCGAACACCGGGGAGCTGTTTTTT. This chain uses TRBV2 with TRBJ2-2; TRBD2 aligns across 12 bases. J gave up 0 bases and V 3 bases, and 8 bases lay outside the gene matches. CDR1 is SNHLY, CDR2 FYNNEI, per germline. The CDR3 runs to 19 residues. Full variable domain (remainder filled in from reference TRBV2 and TRBJ2-2): EPEVTQTPSHQVTQMGQEVILRCVPISNHLYFYWYRQILGQKVEFLVSFYNNEISEKSEIFDDQFSVERPDGSNFTLKIRSTKLEDSAMYFCASSDWTSGERANTGELFFGEGSRLTVL.

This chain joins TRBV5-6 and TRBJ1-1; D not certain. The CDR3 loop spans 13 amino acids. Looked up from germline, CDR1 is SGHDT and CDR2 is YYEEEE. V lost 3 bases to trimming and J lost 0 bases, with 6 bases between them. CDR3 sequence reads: CASSSDLNTEAFF. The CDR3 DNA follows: TGTGCCAGCAGCTCGGACTTGAACACTGAAGCTTTCTTT.

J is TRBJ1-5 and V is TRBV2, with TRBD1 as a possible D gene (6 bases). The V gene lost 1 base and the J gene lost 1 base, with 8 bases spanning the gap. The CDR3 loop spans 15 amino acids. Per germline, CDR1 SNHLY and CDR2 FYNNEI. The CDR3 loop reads CASSEEGVSNQPQHF. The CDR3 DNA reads TGTGCCAGCAGTGAAGAGGGGGTGAGCAATCAGCCCCAGCATTTT.

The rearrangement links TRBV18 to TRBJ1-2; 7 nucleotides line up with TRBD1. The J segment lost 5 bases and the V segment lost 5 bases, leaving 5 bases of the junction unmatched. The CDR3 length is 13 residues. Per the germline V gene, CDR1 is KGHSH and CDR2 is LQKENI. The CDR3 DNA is TGTGCCAGCTCAATGACAGGGAGGTATGGCTACACCTTC. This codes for CASSMTGRYGYTF. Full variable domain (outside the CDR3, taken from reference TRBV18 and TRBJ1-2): NAGVMQNPRHLVRRRGQEARLRCSPMKGHSHVYWYRQLPEEGLKFMVYLQKENIIDESGMPKERFSAEFPKEGPSILRIQQVVRGDSAAYFCASSMTGRYGYTFGSGTRLTVV.

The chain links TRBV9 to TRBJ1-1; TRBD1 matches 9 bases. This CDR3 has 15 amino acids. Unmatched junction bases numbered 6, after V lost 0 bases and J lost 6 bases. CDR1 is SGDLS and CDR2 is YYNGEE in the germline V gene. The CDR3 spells CASSVDGQGFAEAFF. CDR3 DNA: TGTGCCAGCAGCGTAGATGGACAGGGGTTCGCTGAAGCTTTCTTT. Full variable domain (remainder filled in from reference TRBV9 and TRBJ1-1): DSGVTQTPKHLITATGQRVTLRCSPRSGDLSVYWYQQSLDQGLQFLIQYYNGEERAKGNILERFSAQQFPDLHSELNLSSLELGDSALYFCASSVDGQGFAEAFFGQGTRLTVV.

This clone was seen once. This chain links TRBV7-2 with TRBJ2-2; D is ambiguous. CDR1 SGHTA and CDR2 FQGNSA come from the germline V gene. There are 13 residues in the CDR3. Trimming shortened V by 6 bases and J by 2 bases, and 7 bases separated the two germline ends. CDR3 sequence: CASSYSNTGELFF. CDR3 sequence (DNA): TGTGCCAGCAGTTACAGCAACACCGGGGAGCTGTTTTTT.